The clone carrying this T cell receptor (beta chain) has a handful of counts. The data stem from a study of T cells after yellow fever vaccination. TCRdb itself ran the 5' RACE reads through MiXCR, one entry per CDR3 protein. This table holds about 240,000 distinct CDR3 sequences, 6.9% found once. Source: CD4+ T cells sorted from PBMCs, taken 15 days after the yellow fever booster vaccination. The clonotype originates from a man aged 25-40 years who received the YFV17D yellow fever vaccine.

The DNA for the CDR3 is TGTGCTAGTGGTTTGGTACAGGGACTAGAGAATGAGCAGTTCTTC. Translation gives CASGLVQGLENEQFF. The chain uses TRBV12-5 and TRBJ2-1; 8 bases match TRBD2. Germline trimming cut 0 bases from V and 7 bases from J; bases unmatched to any gene: 5. Germline values: CDR1 LGHNT, CDR2 FRNRAP. The CDR3 length is 15 residues.